This T cell receptor (beta chain) appears in the sequencing data of a study of tumor and adjacent non-tumor tissue in lung cancer. Study-level information: Patients comprised approximately eleven adenocarcinoma, a couple of squamous cell carcinoma and 1 small cell lung cancer. Aged about 30 to 76 years, patients included approximately 11 men and 5 women with stage I to III disease.

About this clonotype itself: Its specificity is unknown.

The library came from three nested PCR rounds adapted from ARM-PCR protocols. TCRdb reprocessed the multiplex PCR reads via MiXCR and lists one record per CDR3 protein. The top ten clones hold around a sixth of a sample with under 150,000 distinct CDR3 sequences, around 67% of them seen once. Whole-study findings and limits: Tumor tissue had significantly higher TCR diversity than normal lung. Normal lung showed higher cumulative top 100 clone frequency than tumor.

No cell sorting was done before RNA was extracted from the tissue. CDR1 MNHEY and CDR2 SVGAGI come from the germline V gene. The CDR3 spans 15 residues. The sequenced material came from lung tumor tissue. The TCR originated in a man between 60 and 75 years old with small cell lung cancer. This sequence joins TRBV6-5 and TRBJ2-7; TRBD2 aligns across 10 bases. The CDR3 region has the DNA TGTACCAGAAGGGGGGGACTAGCGCCAGGCTACGAGCAGTACGTC. Translation: CTRRGGLAPGYEQYV.